This T cell receptor (beta chain) was captured by sequencing in a study of blood T cell repertoires in COVID-19. Across the whole study: Specimens from acute and convalescent COVID-19 originated in the United States, Italy and Spain. The analysed material was cDNA or gDNA that came from T cells, B-cell-depleted T cells, or PBMCs.

Germline CDR1 and CDR2: LNHDA and SQIVND (reference sequence). The V segment lost 7 bases and the J segment 4 bases; nucleotides outside the gene matches: 7. CDR3 length equals 14 residues. The data were produced by immunoSEQ multiplex PCR, yet TCRdb's version contains in-frame clones alone and is incomplete. Of approximately 92,000 clones in the sample, roughly 87% were seen once. Followed longitudinally, the Seattle patients had been enrolled during active infection. The chain employs TRBV19 and TRBJ2-3, with 8 bases lining up with TRBD1. Sequenced sample: peripheral blood. The clonotype was recovered from a woman aged 60 to 75 with COVID-19, enrolled during active disease. This CDR3 reads CASMDRAGADTQYF. The CDR3 bases are TGTGCCAGTATGGACAGGGCAGGGGCAGATACGCAGTATTTT.